The clone carrying this T cell receptor beta chain came up many times. TCRdb re-called the multiplex PCR reads through MiXCR, storing one row per CDR3 protein. The data contain some 130,000 distinct CDR3 sequences, around 20% of them singletons. CDR3 length equals 13 residues. The V gene's germline CDR1 is SGHTS and CDR2 YDEGEE. V gave up 6 bases and J gave up 8 bases, with 14 bases separating them. The sample belongs to a study of breast tumors, draining lymph nodes, adjacent tissues. The lymph nodes were axillary draining lymph nodes from breast cancer patients. The sequence was collected from a female donor with breast cancer. Some clones in this sample may be carry-over from other donors' samples. The V call is TRBV5-8, the J call TRBJ2-2; tentative D call: TRBD2 (6 bases). Specimen: axillary lymph node tissue. In nucleotides, the CDR3 is TGTGCCAGCATCATCCCCGCGGGGGGGGAGCTGTTTTTT. This codes for CASIIPAGGELFF.